The clone carrying this T cell receptor (beta chain) was counted many times. Sequencing was done on patients that had shown CD8+CD57+ cell expansion by flow cytometry. Severe acquired aplastic anemia was present in every patient. Patients were treatment-naive when blood was sampled. J lost 1 base, V lost 4 bases, and 4 bases had no gene match. The CDR3 has 15 residues. Germline assignment: CDR1 SGHTA and CDR2 FQGTGA. These data are taken from a study of CD8+CD57+ T cells in acquired aplastic anemia. Study overall: Sorted CD4+ and CD8+ cells gave an average of roughly 3.2 ug of DNA.

Genomic DNA, the template, was used for profiling of the TCR beta VDJ and CDR3. Each CDR3 protein is one row after TCRdb ran MiXCR on the reads. Among approximately 220,000 distinct CDR3 sequences, 40% to 60% were seen once, and the ten largest hold nearly 20%. This receptor was taken from a human donor with aplastic anemia. V usage is TRBV7-3 and J usage is TRBJ1-1; 9 nucleotides line up with TRBD1. Input material: sorted CD4+, CD8+, or CD8+CD57+ T cells (not recorded which) from PBMCs. The CDR3 loop is CASSSTGGSNTEAFF. CDR3 in DNA: TGTGCCAGCAGCTCAACAGGGGGCTCGAACACTGAAGCTTTCTTT.